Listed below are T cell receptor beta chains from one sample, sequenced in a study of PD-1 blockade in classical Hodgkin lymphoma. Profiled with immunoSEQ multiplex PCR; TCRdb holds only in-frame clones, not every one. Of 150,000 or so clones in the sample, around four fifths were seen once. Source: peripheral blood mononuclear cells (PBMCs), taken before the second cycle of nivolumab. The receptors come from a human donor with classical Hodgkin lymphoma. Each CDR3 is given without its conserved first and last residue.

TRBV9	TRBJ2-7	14	ASSVEGTGRIYEQY
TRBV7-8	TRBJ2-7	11	ASSLPGSYEQY
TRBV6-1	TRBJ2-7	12	AGTLYHAGGEQY
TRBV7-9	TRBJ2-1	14	ASSSRRDQLHNEQF
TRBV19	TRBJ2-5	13	ASSVPGQGGETQY
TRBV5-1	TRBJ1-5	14	ASSLDGDISNQPQH
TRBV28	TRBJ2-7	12	ASSLPPGDYEQY
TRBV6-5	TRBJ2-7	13	ATISGTGRSYEQY
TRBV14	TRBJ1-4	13	ASSQRGVTNEKLF
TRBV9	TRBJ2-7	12	ASSVDSALYEQY
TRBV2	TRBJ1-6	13	ASRATRGLNSPLH
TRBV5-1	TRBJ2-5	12	ASSLTADQETQY
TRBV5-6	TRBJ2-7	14	ASSSGVLRGGYEQY
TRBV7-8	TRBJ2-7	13	ASSLLAGELNEQY
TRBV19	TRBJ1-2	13	ASSISPEANYGYT
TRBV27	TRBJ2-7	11	ASSLALSYEQY
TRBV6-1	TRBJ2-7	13	ASNPLRARGHEQY
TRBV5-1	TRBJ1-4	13	ASRALGRTNEKLF
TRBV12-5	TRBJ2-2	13	ASASLPPNTGELF
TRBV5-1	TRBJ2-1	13	ASSLSGPTNNEQF
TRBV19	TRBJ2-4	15	ASSTRQYPLAKNIQY
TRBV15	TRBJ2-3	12	ATSRAIAADTQY
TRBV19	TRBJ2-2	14	ASSIRGVWDTGELF
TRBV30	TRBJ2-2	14	AWSATGRANTGELF
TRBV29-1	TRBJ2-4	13	SVGKGLSAKNIQY
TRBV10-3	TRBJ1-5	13	AISRTGNSNQPQH
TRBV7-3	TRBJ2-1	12	ASSPTTSSNEQF
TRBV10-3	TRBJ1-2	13	AISESRQGDYGYT
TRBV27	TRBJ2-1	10	ASSPPGMMQF
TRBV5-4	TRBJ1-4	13	ASSQQGTTPRKLF